These 18 T cell receptor beta chains were all obtained from the same sample, sequenced in a study of shared clonotypes between healthy human individuals. Some clones are missing from TCRdb's copy, which holds only in-frame ones; the method was immunoSEQ multiplex PCR. The sample holds around 510,000 clones; around three quarters are singletons and the top ten take 12%. Sequencing was performed on PBMCs. All receptors come from a woman aged 40-49 years in good health. Some clones in this sample may be carry-over from other donors' samples.

This chain joins TRBV21-1 and TRBJ1-1; the table's D call TRBD1 went unverified against the DNA. TRBV21-1 is given as a pseudogene. The CDR3 is made up of 14 amino acids. CDR3 protein: CASGWDRGAYEAFF. CDR3 sequence (DNA): TGTGCCAGCGGGTGGGACAGGGGGGCTTATGAAGCTTTCTTT.

V usage is TRBV9 and J usage is TRBJ2-1, with 9 bases identical to TRBD2. Germline V gene lookup returns CDR1 SGDLS and CDR2 YYNGEE. Trimming removed 4 bases from V and 5 bases from J; junction bases left unmatched: 10. The CDR3 extends over 16 amino acids. This CDR3 reads CASSFLGGRADNEQFF. CDR3 nucleotides: TGTGCCAGCAGCTTCCTCGGCGGGAGGGCAGACAATGAGCAGTTCTTC. Variable domain in full (rest from reference TRBV9 and TRBJ2-1): DSGVTQTPKHLITATGQRVTLRCSPRSGDLSVYWYQQSLDQGLQFLIQYYNGEERAKGNILERFSAQQFPDLHSELNLSSLELGDSALYFCASSFLGGRADNEQFFGPGTRLTVL.

The genes are TRBV5-4 and TRBJ1-3; possibly TRBD1 for D (5 bases). Germline CDR1 reads SGHNT; CDR2 reads YYREEE (reference sequence). Trimming left V 0 bases short and J 0 bases short, with 7 bases between. The CDR3 loop spans 15 amino acids. The CDR3 bases are TGTGCCAGCAGCTTGGACAGGCGCTCTGGAAACACCATATATTTT. Its protein product is CASSLDRRSGNTIYF.

The chain uses TRBV7-9 and TRBJ1-5; TRBD1 matches at 8 bases. Germline CDR1 SEHNR, CDR2 FQNEAQ (reference sequence). CDR3 length: 15 amino acids. The ends lost 5 bases at V and 4 bases at J; junction bases unmatched: 7. CDR3: CASSPTGDWNQPQHF. CDR3 nucleotides: TGTGCCAGCAGCCCGACAGGGGACTGGAATCAGCCCCAGCATTTT.

This rearrangement joins TRBV19 to TRBJ1-1; perhaps TRBD1 as D (6 bases). V was cut by 4 bases and J by 0 bases, with 12 bases left in between. This CDR3 contains 15 residues. Germline loops: CDR1 LNHDA, CDR2 SQIVND (reference sequence). DNA for the CDR3: TGTGCCAGTAGTAGCCCGGGACACGTGAACACTGAAGCTTTCTTT. It yields the protein CASSSPGHVNTEAFF.

In this sample, this clone turned up a few times. The V call is TRBV15, the J call TRBJ1-5; no clear D. Between the trimmed V and J ends, which lost 4 bases and 3 bases, there was a span of 7 bases. The CDR3 covers 13 residues. Germline CDR1 LNHNV, CDR2 YYDKDF (reference sequence). The CDR3 DNA reads as TGTGCCACCAGCACAGCAAACAATCAGCCCCAGCATTTT. Translation: CATSTANNQPQHF.

This rearrangement joins TRBV29-1 to TRBJ2-1; D is possibly TRBD1 or TRBD2 (5 bases each). V was trimmed by 4 bases and J by 6 bases, leaving 19 bases between them. The CDR3 runs 15 residues. Germline-derived CDR1 and CDR2 are SQVTM and ANQGSEA. CDR3 protein: CSVGPPAGGGNEQFF. CDR3 sequence (DNA): TGCAGCGTTGGCCCTCCGGCTGGGGGTGGCAATGAGCAGTTCTTC.

This chain joins TRBV28 and TRBJ2-7; D ambiguous. Germline-derived CDR1 and CDR2 are MDHEN and SYDVKM. Trimming shortened V by 9 bases and J by 0 bases, and 21 bases separated the two germline ends. This CDR3 has 16 residues. As DNA, the CDR3 is TGTGCCAGTTCCGGGTGGGTGAGGATTAGCTCCTACGAGCAGTACTTC. As protein: CASSGWVRISSYEQYF.

The genes are TRBV7-3 and TRBJ2-3; possible D gene TRBD2, 7 bases. The CDR3 is 17 residues long. Deletions cut 1 base from V and 0 bases from J, with 14 bases between. Germline loops: CDR1 SGHTA, CDR2 FQGTGA. As DNA, the CDR3 is TGTGCCAGCAGCTTAAGCAGCGGGACAACTAGCACAGATACGCAGTATTTT. Protein product: CASSLSSGTTSTDTQYF.

V is TRBV7-9 and J is TRBJ1-4; tentatively, D is TRBD1 (6 bases). This CDR3 contains 15 residues. The V and J ends lost 3 bases and 3 bases respectively, with 11 bases between them. Germline CDR1 and CDR2: SEHNR and FQNEAQ (reference sequence). DNA of the CDR3: TGTGCCAGCAGCTTCGCCGGACAGTCTAATGAAAAACTGTTTTTT. Protein: CASSFAGQSNEKLFF.

The rearrangement uses TRBV19 and TRBJ2-1, with 15 bases that match TRBD2. The CDR3 is 15 amino acids. CDR1 is LNHDA and CDR2 is SQIVND in the germline V gene (reference sequence). After removal of 6 bases from V and 7 bases from J, the junction contained 4 bases not matched to a gene. CDR3 residues: CASSLGTSGRNEQFF. The CDR3 DNA follows: TGTGCCAGTAGCCTTGGGACTAGCGGGAGGAATGAGCAGTTCTTC.

This chain joins TRBV7-6 and TRBJ2-7, with 8 bases matching TRBD2. The trim removed 5 bases at V and 7 bases at J, leaving 13 bases unmatched. Germline V gene sequence: CDR1 SGHVS, CDR2 FNYEAQ. CDR3 length: 15 residues. The CDR3 spells CASSPRREGRGEQYF. The CDR3 DNA reads TGTGCCAGCAGCCCTAGACGGGAGGGCCGAGGGGAGCAGTACTTC. The variable domain in full, with the rest retrieved from reference TRBV7-6 and TRBJ2-7, is GAGVSQSPRYKVTKRGQDVALRCDPISGHVSLYWYRQALGQGPEFLTYFNYEAQQDKSGLPNDRFSAERPEGSISTLTIQRTEQRDSAMYRCASSPRREGRGEQYFGPGTRLTVT.

This clone was observed a few times. The genes are TRBV11-2 and TRBJ2-2; perhaps TRBD2 as D (6 bases). The CDR3 has 15 residues. V was pared by 6 bases and J by 0 bases, with 11 bases between. Germline V gene sequence: CDR1 SGHAT, CDR2 FQNNGV. The CDR3 loop reads CASRRDSSNTGELFF. In nucleotides, the CDR3 is TGTGCCAGCAGACGGGACTCCTCGAACACCGGGGAGCTGTTTTTT.

This clone came up a few times. Additional DNA sequences in this sample encode the identical CDR3. The chain links TRBV19 to TRBJ1-2; D is undetermined. The V end lost 3 bases, the J end lost 4 bases, and 6 bases lay between the germline ends. Germline CDR1 reads LNHDA; CDR2 reads SQIVND (reference sequence). This CDR3 is built from 12 residues. The CDR3 sequence is CASSIRSYGYTF. The CDR3 nucleotides read TGTGCCAGTAGTATTCGGTCCTATGGCTACACCTTC. Full variable domain (missing parts from reference TRBV19 and TRBJ1-2): DGGITQSPKYLFRKEGQNVTLSCEQNLNHDAMYWYRQDPGQGLRLIYYSQIVNDFQKGDIAEGYSVSREKKESFPLTVTSAQKNPTAFYLCASSIRSYGYTFGSGTRLTVV.

V usage is TRBV9 and J usage is TRBJ2-3; D call uncertain. V was trimmed by 3 bases and J by 2 bases, leaving 13 bases between them. Germline assignment: CDR1 SGDLS and CDR2 YYNGEE. The CDR3 runs 15 residues. The CDR3 loop is CASSEGPHSTDTQYF. CDR3 sequence (DNA): TGTGCCAGCAGCGAGGGTCCCCACTCCACAGATACGCAGTATTTT.

Points on this clone: At one boundary the junction diverges from the germline segment, which might be a read error. The identical CDR3 is also encoded by other nucleotide sequences in the sample. The chain is built from TRBV9 and TRBJ2-7; 8 bases agree with TRBD2. Germline V gene lookup returns CDR1 SGDLS and CDR2 YYNGEE. The CDR3 totals 15 residues. CDR3 sequence: CASSAFGTRPYEQYF. For the CDR3, the DNA is TGTGCCAGCAGCGCCTTCGGGACTAGGCCCTACGAGCAATACTTC.

The chain has TRBV7-3 and TRBJ2-1; TRBD2 matches at 7 bases. This CDR3 region has 16 residues. J lost 0 bases, V lost 4 bases, and 6 bases had no gene match. Germline V CDR1 and CDR2: SGHTA, FQGTGA. This chain's CDR3 is CASSSKAGNSYNEQFF. Written as DNA, the CDR3 is TGTGCCAGCAGCTCGAAAGCGGGGAACTCCTACAATGAGCAGTTCTTC.

Regarding this clone: This specimen includes other DNA sequences encoding the same CDR3. The CDR3 DNA reads TGTGCCAGCAGCCCTGCAGGACTAGCGTTACACTCGGAGTTCTTC. This gives the protein CASSPAGLALHSEFF. This chain joins TRBV9 and TRBJ2-1, with TRBD2 matching over 9 bases. The germline V gene has CDR1 SGDLS and CDR2 YYNGEE. Unmatched junction bases numbered 16, after V lost 4 bases and J lost 14 bases. The CDR3 has 15 residues.